This T cell receptor beta chain was observed in a study of blood T cells in healthy people across ages. Whole-study findings and limits: Roughly linearly, TCR beta diversity per million T cells fell as age increased. Diversity of TCR beta correlated strongly with naive T cell percentage.

Turning to this clonotype: What it binds is unknown.

The study recruited healthy Caucasian donors from Russia who were aged about 6 to 90. A second PCR, run for about 7 to 11 cycles, used a sample-barcoded 5' primer plus a J-beta primer mix. TCRdb itself ran the 5' RACE reads through MiXCR, one entry per CDR3 protein. The sample records 1,800,000 or so distinct CDR3 sequences, approximately 40% being singletons. In germline, CDR1 is SGHNT, CDR2 YYREEE (reference sequence). This CDR3 is built from 16 residues. Trimming took 3 bases from V and 0 from J, leaving 15 bases between them. This chain connects TRBV5-4 to TRBJ1-1; unclear D gene. The sequence came from a human donor in good health. Material for sequencing was blood. CDR3 sequence: CASSSSRAGMNTEAFF. CDR3 sequence (DNA): TGTGCCAGCAGCTCCTCCCGGGCGGGGATGAACACTGAAGCTTTCTTT.